These T cell receptor beta chains were read from a single sample in a study of CD8 T cells in Susac syndrome. TCRdb processed the immunoSEQ multiplex PCR reads anew with MiXCR; each CDR3 protein has one entry. The table includes roughly 80,000 distinct CDR3 sequences, roughly 90% detected once. The specimen was CD8+ T cells from PBMCs. The receptor source for this set is a human donor with multiple sclerosis. Both conserved end residues are part of each CDR3.

J gene: TRBJ2-7; V gene: TRBV4-1; CDR3 protein: CASSPGQGSIEQYF
J gene: TRBJ2-2; V gene: TRBV9; CDR3 protein: CASSTPPAGELFF
J gene: TRBJ2-7; V gene: TRBV25-1; CDR3 protein: CASSEEGFPYEQYF
J gene: TRBJ2-1; V gene: TRBV6-1; CDR3 protein: CASSDRGEYNEQFF
J gene: TRBJ2-2; V gene: TRBV9; CDR3 protein: CASSVEDTTVSTGELFF
J gene: TRBJ2-1; V gene: TRBV12-3/TRBV12-4; CDR3 protein: CASSSPLYNEQFF
J gene: TRBJ1-2; V gene: TRBV2; CDR3 protein: CASIGGSDYGYTF
J gene: TRBJ2-7; V gene: TRBV28; CDR3 protein: CASSLFGAYEQYF
J gene: TRBJ2-3; V gene: TRBV27; CDR3 protein: CASSFRLGTDTQYF
J gene: TRBJ2-1; V gene: TRBV5-3; CDR3 protein: CARSPPATSGHEQFF
J gene: TRBJ1-2; V gene: TRBV7-8; CDR3 protein: CASSLAGTGDYGYTF
J gene: TRBJ1-1; V gene: TRBV12-3/TRBV12-4; CDR3 protein: CASSLLERGEAFF
J gene: TRBJ2-3; V gene: TRBV15; CDR3 protein: CATSPLIGDTQYF
J gene: TRBJ1-2; V gene: TRBV19; CDR3 protein: CASSIGRMSYTF
J gene: TRBJ1-1; V gene: TRBV6-1; CDR3 protein: CASRFKGGPNTEAFF
J gene: TRBJ2-7; V gene: TRBV5-4; CDR3 protein: CASSLGTSVYEQYF
J gene: TRBJ2-1; V gene: TRBV5-5; CDR3 protein: CASSFDSEQFF
J gene: TRBJ2-1; V gene: TRBV9; CDR3 protein: CASSLIERGGYNEQFF
J gene: TRBJ2-1; V gene: TRBV7-2; CDR3 protein: CASKTLAGGLYNEQFF
J gene: TRBJ1-1; V gene: TRBV7-3; CDR3 protein: CASSPSGLNTEAFF
J gene: TRBJ1-1; V gene: TRBV7-2; CDR3 protein: CASSLLEVGYGTEAFF
J gene: TRBJ2-2; V gene: TRBV6-1; CDR3 protein: CASSERRLLAGEMDGELFF
J gene: TRBJ1-2; V gene: TRBV28; CDR3 protein: CASSLTGLFYGYTF
J gene: TRBJ2-1; V gene: TRBV12-3/TRBV12-4; CDR3 protein: CASSLIARSYNEQFF
J gene: TRBJ2-5; V gene: TRBV15; CDR3 protein: CATSSFLGGGEETQYF
J gene: TRBJ1-6; V gene: TRBV27; CDR3 protein: CASRPDRVSYNSPLHF
J gene: TRBJ1-1; V gene: TRBV2; CDR3 protein: CASSERGQNTEAFF
J gene: TRBJ2-3; V gene: TRBV12-3/TRBV12-4; CDR3 protein: CASSWTGTDTQYF
J gene: TRBJ1-1; V gene: TRBV28; CDR3 protein: CASSPDREGTEAFF
J gene: TRBJ2-7; V gene: TRBV27; CDR3 protein: CASSLSVGLTPYEQYF
J gene: TRBJ2-3; V gene: TRBV14; CDR3 protein: CASSRLGLAGPAADTQYF
J gene: TRBJ1-1; V gene: TRBV9; CDR3 protein: CASSPDDSLNTEAFF
J gene: TRBJ2-7; V gene: TRBV7-2; CDR3 protein: CASSPDRGVHEQYF
J gene: TRBJ2-2; V gene: TRBV7-8; CDR3 protein: CASTRPEEGNTGELFF
J gene: TRBJ1-5; V gene: TRBV24-1; CDR3 protein: CATSDGDSNQPQHF
J gene: TRBJ1-5; V gene: TRBV6-2/TRBV6-3; CDR3 protein: CASSPVGPLISNNQPQHF
J gene: TRBJ1-2; V gene: TRBV13; CDR3 protein: CASSFRESYGYTF
J gene: TRBJ2-1; V gene: TRBV27; CDR3 protein: CASSTSGRWGEQFF
J gene: TRBJ2-1; V gene: TRBV20-1; CDR3 protein: CSARDTSGTLIDSSYNEQFF
J gene: TRBJ1-1; V gene: TRBV6-1; CDR3 protein: CASSPWGIYSNTEAFF
J gene: TRBJ2-5; V gene: TRBV20-1; CDR3 protein: CSVWGQETQYF
J gene: TRBJ1-1; V gene: TRBV7-9; CDR3 protein: CASSFPGQALEAFF
J gene: TRBJ1-2; V gene: TRBV13; CDR3 protein: CASSPQTANYGYTF
J gene: TRBJ2-3; V gene: TRBV9; CDR3 protein: CASSVGGLTDTQYF
J gene: TRBJ1-2; V gene: TRBV27; CDR3 protein: CASTPTGGAYYGYTF
J gene: TRBJ1-2; V gene: TRBV29-1; CDR3 protein: CSVEDPIFDYGYTF
J gene: TRBJ1-4; V gene: TRBV13; CDR3 protein: CASSLRQGANEKLFF
J gene: TRBJ2-7; V gene: TRBV19; CDR3 protein: CASSSGRVYEQYF
J gene: TRBJ2-1; V gene: TRBV28; CDR3 protein: CASVDYLAHEQFF
J gene: TRBJ2-5; V gene: TRBV7-2; CDR3 protein: CASRWGGGGRTEETQYF